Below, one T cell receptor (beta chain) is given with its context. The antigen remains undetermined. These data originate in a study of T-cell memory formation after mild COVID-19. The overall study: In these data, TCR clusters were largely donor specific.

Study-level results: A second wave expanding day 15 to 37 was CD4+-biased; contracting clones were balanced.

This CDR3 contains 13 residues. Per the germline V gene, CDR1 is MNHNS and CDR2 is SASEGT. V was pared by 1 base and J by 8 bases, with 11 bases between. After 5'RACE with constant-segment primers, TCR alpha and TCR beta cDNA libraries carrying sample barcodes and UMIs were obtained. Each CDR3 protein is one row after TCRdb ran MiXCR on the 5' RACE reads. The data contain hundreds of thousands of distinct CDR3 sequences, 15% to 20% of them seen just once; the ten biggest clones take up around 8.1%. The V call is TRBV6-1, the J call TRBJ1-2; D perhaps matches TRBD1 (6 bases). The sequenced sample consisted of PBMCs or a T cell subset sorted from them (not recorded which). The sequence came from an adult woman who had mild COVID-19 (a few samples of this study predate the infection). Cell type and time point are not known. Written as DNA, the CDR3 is TGTGCCAGCAGTGAAGGTGCCAGGGGCGGCTACACCTTC. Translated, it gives CASSEGARGGYTF.